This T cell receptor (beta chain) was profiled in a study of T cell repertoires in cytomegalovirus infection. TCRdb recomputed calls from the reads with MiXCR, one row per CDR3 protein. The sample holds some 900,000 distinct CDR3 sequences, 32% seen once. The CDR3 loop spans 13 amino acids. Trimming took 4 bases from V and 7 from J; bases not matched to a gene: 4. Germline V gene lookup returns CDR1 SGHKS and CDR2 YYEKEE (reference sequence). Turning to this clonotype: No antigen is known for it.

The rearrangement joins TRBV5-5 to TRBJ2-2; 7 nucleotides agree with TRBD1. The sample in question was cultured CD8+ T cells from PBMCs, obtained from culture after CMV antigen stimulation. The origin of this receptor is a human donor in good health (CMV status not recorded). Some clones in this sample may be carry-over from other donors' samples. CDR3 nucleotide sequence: TGTGCCAGCAGCCCGACAGGGCACGGGGAGCTGTTTTTT. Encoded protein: CASSPTGHGELFF.